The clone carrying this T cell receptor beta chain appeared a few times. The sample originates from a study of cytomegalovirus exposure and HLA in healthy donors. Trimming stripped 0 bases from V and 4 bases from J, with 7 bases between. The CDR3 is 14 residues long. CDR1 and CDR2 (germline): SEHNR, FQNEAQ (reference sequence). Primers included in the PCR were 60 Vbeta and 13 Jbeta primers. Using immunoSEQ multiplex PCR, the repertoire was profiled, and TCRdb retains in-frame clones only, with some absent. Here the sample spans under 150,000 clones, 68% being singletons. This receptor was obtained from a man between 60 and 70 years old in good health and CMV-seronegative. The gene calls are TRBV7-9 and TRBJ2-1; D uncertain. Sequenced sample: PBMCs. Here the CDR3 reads CASSLAASYNEQFF. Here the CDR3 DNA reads TGTGCCAGCAGCTTAGCGGCCAGTTACAATGAGCAGTTCTTC.